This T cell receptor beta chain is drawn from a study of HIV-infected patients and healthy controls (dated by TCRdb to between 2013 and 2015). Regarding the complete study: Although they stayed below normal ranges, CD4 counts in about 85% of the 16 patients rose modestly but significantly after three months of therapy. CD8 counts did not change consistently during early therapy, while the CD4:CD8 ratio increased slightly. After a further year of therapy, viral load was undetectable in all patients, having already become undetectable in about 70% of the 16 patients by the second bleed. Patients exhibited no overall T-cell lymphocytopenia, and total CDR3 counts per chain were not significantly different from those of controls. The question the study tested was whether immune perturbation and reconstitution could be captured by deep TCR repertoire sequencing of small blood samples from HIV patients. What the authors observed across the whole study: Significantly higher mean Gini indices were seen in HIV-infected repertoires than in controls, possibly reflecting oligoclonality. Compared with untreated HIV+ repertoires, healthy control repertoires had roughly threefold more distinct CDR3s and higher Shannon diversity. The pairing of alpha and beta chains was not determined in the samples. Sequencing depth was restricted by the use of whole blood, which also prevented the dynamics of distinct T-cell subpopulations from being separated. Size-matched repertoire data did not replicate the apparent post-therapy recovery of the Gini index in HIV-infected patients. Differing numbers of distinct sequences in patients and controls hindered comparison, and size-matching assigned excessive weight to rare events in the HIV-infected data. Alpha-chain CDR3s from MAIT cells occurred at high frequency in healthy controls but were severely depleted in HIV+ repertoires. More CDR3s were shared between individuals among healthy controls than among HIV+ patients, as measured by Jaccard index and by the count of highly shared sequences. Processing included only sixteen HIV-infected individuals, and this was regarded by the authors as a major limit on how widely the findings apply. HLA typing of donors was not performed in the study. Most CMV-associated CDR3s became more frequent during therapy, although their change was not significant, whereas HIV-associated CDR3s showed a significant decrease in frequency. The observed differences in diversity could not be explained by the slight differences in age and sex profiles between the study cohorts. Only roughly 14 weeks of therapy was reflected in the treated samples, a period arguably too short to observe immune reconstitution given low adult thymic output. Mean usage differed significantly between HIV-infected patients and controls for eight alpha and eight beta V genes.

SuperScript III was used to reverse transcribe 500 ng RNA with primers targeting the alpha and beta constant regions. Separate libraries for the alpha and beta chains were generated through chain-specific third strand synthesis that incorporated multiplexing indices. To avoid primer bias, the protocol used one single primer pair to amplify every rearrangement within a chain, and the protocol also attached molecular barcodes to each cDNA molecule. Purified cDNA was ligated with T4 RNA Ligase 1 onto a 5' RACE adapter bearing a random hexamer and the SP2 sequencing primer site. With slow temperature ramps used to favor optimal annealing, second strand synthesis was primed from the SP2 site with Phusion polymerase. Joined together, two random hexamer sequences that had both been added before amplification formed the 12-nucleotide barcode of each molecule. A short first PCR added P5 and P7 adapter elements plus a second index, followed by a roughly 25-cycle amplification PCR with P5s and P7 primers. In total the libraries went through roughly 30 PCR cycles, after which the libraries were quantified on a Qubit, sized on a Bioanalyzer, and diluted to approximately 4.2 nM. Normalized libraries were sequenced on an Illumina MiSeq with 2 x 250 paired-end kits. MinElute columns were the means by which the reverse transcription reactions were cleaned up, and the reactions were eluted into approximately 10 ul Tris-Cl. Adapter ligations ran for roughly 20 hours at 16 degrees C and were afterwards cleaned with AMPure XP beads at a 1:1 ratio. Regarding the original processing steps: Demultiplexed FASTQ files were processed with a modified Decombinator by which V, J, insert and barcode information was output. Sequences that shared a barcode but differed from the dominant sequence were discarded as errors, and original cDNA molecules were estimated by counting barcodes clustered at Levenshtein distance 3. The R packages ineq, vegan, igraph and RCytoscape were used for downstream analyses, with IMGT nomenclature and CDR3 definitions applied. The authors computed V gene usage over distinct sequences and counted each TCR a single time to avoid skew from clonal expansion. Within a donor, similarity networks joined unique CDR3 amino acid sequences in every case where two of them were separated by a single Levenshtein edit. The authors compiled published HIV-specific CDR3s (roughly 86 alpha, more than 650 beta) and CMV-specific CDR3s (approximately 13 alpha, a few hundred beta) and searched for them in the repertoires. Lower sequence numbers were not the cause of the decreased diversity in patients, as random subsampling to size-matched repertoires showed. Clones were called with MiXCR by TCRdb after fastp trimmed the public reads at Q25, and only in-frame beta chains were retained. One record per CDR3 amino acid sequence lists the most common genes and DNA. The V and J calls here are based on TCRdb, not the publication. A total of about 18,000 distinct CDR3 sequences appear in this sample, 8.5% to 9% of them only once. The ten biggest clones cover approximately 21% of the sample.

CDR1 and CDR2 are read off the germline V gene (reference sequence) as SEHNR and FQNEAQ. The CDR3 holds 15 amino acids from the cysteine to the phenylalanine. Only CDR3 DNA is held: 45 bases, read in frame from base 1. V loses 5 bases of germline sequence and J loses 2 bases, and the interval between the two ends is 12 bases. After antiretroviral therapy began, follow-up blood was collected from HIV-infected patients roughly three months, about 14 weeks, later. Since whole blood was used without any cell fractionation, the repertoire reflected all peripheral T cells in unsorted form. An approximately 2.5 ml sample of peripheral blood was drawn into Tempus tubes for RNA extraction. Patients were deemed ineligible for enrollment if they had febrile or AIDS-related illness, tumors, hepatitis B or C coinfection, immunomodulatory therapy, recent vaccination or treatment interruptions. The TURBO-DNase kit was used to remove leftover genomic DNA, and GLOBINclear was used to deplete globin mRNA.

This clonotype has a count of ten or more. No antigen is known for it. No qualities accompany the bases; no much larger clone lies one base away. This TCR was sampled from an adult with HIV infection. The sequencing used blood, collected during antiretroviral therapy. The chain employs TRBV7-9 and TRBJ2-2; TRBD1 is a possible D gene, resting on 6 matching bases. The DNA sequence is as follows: TGTGCCAGCAGCCCCCGGGACATCAACACCGGGGAGCTGTTTTTT. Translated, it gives CASSPRDINTGELFF.